The entry below describes one TCR beta chain. In its sample, this clonotype was seen many times. Its binding antigen is unknown. The sample holds no much larger clone one base away, and base qualities are not on file. The TCR beta CDR3 regions were amplified from RNA transcripts. The first round of RT-PCR for the TCR CDR3 was performed with the HTBI primer set and the Qiagen OneStep RT-PCR kit. Libraries were constructed in a second round of multiplex PCR, after which size selection and purification were carried out. The libraries were sequenced on an Illumina HiSeq2000 using paired-end 100 bp reads. As for the original processing: SOAPnuke was used to process the raw data, removing reads that contained adapters or uncalled bases, had a mean Phred below 15, or lacked an exact match to the constant primer or identifier. COPE v1.2.5 was used to merge high-quality paired reads, and clonotypes were defined as unique nucleotide sequences. MiTCR v1.1 was used to align clonotypes to the IMGT TRBV, TRBD and TRBJ reference segments. Analysis was restricted to V-J combinations with a frequency above 0.0001, which covered roughly 99% of repertoires. The TCS score was defined as the ratio of F50 (clonal expansion) to E x V (chaos), calculated using BLOSUM62-based TCRdist between CDR3 peptides within each V-J. Welch's t-statistics and random forest reduced fewer than 600 V-J features to roughly 13, which were used in a naive Bayes classifier (R e1071). The raw public reads went through TCRdb reprocessing: fastp at Q25, MiXCR clone calling, in-frame beta chains kept. CDR3 protein sequences are deduplicated, and each keeps its most common genes and DNA. The V and J calls reflect TCRdb's pipeline rather than the authors' work. The sample table contains fewer than 300,000 distinct CDR3 sequences; only one count was recorded for about 25% of them. Roughly 24% of the sample belongs to the ten largest clones.

CDR1 and CDR2 are drawn from the germline V gene (reference sequence): DFQATT, SNEGSKA. The trim is 3 bases for V and 1 base for J, with a gap of 9 bases between the germline ends. The cysteine opens and the phenylalanine closes a CDR3 of 13 amino acids. Left in the record is the CDR3 DNA by itself, 39 bases read in frame from the first base. This specimen belongs to a study of T cells in Graves' hyperthyroidism and ophthalmopathy (dated by TCRdb to between 2018 and 2020). Regarding the complete study: Peripheral blood was sampled at the time of initial diagnosis, prior to any treatment. In addition, the study compared T-cell repertoires in thyroid tissue and in blood from five or six Graves' hyperthyroidism patients. The 100 discovery patients were divided at random into training and test sets in a 7:3 ratio. A discovery cohort of about a hundred patients, 43 with Graves' ophthalmopathy and under 60 with stable Graves' hyperthyroidism, was used to find distinguishing TCR V-J signatures. Once sampling was done, hyperthyroidism patients were given methimazole at a starting dose of 30 mg daily, whereas ophthalmopathy patients were given high-dose intravenous methylprednisolone. The paper describes TCR Vbeta CDR3 sequencing of 120 to 150 peripheral blood samples, made up of approximately 40 ophthalmopathy patients, 70 to 75 hyperthyroidism patients and roughly 17 progressor patients. Prospective prediction of ophthalmopathy was tested in an independent validation cohort of approximately 19 hyperthyroidism patients and 17 patients who later progressed to ophthalmopathy.

The study at large found these results: In validation, progression to ophthalmopathy was predicted by the model with 65% to 71% sensitivity and 72% to 80% specificity, a median of roughly six months before onset. Sample size was not statistically predetermined, and investigators were not blinded to group allocation. A model built on a 13 V-J signature distinguished ophthalmopathy from stable hyperthyroidism, reaching approximately 89% sensitivity and around 81% specificity in cross-validation and 80%/75% in testing. Most expanded thyroid clonotypes (frequency above 0.001) were also detected in blood, suggesting blood repertoires may reflect thyroid immune responses.

Hyperthyroidism patients were newly diagnosed, with disease duration under 2 months, and aged 18 to 65 years. Patients with uncontrolled infections, other autoimmune diseases, pregnancy or lactation were excluded. Clinical symptoms, serum thyroxine and TRAb, thyroid ultrasound, and orbital computed tomography formed the basis for the diagnoses. For progressor patients, blood was drawn at the first diagnosis of hyperthyroidism, before any ophthalmopathy symptoms had appeared. PBMCs were separated from roughly 10 ml of fresh peripheral blood using Ficoll-Paque density gradient centrifugation. Progressor patients were defined as those initially diagnosed with Graves' hyperthyroidism in whom ophthalmopathy developed during follow-up. Trizol reagent was used to extract total RNA, and RNA quality was then checked on an Agilent 2100 Bioanalyzer.

Recombination connected TRBV20-1 to TRBJ1-1; a confident D gene designation cannot be given. The sequence derives from a middle-aged man with Graves' hyperthyroidism that later progressed to Graves' ophthalmopathy. Sequencing was done on a sample of blood. The CDR3 region reads CSAREAANTEAFF. In nucleotides, the sequence is TGCAGTGCTAGGGAGGCAGCGAACACTGAAGCTTTCTTT.